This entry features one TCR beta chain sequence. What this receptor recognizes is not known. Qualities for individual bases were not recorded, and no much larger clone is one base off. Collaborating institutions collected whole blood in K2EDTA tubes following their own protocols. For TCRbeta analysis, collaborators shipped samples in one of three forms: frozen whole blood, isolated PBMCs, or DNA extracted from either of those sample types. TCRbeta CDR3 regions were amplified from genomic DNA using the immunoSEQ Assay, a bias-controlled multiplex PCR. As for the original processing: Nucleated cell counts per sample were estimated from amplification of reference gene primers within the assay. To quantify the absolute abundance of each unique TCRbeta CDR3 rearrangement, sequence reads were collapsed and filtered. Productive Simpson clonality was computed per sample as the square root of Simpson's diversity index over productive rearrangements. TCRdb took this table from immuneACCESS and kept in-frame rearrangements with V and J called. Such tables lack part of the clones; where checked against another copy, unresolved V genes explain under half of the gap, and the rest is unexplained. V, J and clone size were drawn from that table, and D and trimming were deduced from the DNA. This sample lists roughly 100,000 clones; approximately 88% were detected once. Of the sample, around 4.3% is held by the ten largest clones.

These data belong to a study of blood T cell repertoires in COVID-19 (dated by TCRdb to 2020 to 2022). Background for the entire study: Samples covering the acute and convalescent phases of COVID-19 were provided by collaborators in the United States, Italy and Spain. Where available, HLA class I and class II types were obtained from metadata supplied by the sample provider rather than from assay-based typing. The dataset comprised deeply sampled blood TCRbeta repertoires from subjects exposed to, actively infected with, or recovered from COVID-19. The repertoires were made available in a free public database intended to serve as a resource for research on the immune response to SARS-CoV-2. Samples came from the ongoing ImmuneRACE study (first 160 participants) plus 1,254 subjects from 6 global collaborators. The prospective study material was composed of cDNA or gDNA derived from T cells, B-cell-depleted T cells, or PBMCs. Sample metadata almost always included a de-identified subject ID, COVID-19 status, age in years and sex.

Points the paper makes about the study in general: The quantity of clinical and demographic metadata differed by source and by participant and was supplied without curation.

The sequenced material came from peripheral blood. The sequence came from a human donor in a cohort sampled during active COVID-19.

The nucleotides read TGTGCCAGCAGCTTATGGTTAGTAAATGAGCAGTTCTTC. It is translated as CASSLWLVNEQFF. In this chain, TRBV7-9 is recombined with TRBJ2-1; no D gene is confidently identified. V sheds 2 bases and J sheds 7 bases, leaving 9 bases between their ends. Counted from cysteine to phenylalanine, this CDR3 has 13 amino acids. This entry keeps only the CDR3 DNA: 39 bases, framed from base 1. Sequences SEHNR (CDR1) and FQNEAQ (CDR2) are obtained from the germline V gene (reference sequence).